A selection of T cell receptor beta chains follows, all from one sample in a study of PD-1 blockade in classical Hodgkin lymphoma. The method was immunoSEQ multiplex PCR; TCRdb's version includes in-frame clones alone and lacks a portion of them. The data show about 22,000 clones, with 70% to 80% seen just once and over 0.95% held by the top ten. The material was CD4+ T cells from blood, obtained before the fourth cycle of nivolumab. Receptor source: a human donor with classical Hodgkin lymphoma. CDR3s leave out the opening cysteine and the closing phenylalanine or tryptophan. Size is omitted from some rows. Given values are once, few, many or a class for expanded clones.

size	V	CDR3
-	TRBV4-3	ASSQDISRGGPGYT
-	TRBV4-3	ASSQDLGIADTQY
-	TRBV14	ASSAGTRFTPLH
few	TRBV28	ASSVAVDGNQPQH
-	TRBV28	ASSLSAVETQY
-	TRBV5-4	ASSLDERLHYEQY
-	TRBV5-4	ASSGGGEGRRETQY
-	TRBV5-1	ASSLGGFRGEKLF
-	TRBV18	ASSPTSGVVNIQY
-	TRBV4-2	ASSRLAGDYEQY
-	TRBV13	ASSLDGLGANVLT
-	TRBV2	ASSVRQSNYEQY
-	TRBV6-6	ASSYSAQGVFEKLF
-	TRBV28	ATSRGTRVTQY
-	TRBV27	ATRTGESGTQY
medium-sized	TRBV6-1	ASTTTGGTEAF
-	TRBV30	ARGAAGQPYNEQF
-	TRBV6-6	ASSILSSYNSPLH
-	TRBV6-6	ASSQLAGGTDTQY
once	TRBV6-6	ASSYGGEQF
-	TRBV11-3	ASSPGQGGGTDTQY
-	TRBV6-5	ASRSIEGKLF
-	TRBV29-1	SVEDWARDYGYT
-	TRBV18	ASSPANNQPQH
-	TRBV1	TSSQDVGVRRHPEAF
-	TRBV6-1	ASRQGQVGTEAF
-	TRBV9	ASSKGQGVYTGELF
few	TRBV30	ASGQGITYGYT
few	TRBV7-9	ATTLGGPEAF
medium-sized	TRBV4-2	ASSQAGLNTGELF
-	TRBV5-1	ASSRGTVSSYNEQF
-	TRBV6-1	ASSRTGTGSEQY
once	TRBV9	ASSPRQGTNEKLF